The source of this T cell receptor (beta chain) is a study of CD8 T cells in Susac syndrome. Reverse transcription of 0.5 to 1 ug RNA was performed with random hexamers. TCRdb recomputed calls from the immunoSEQ multiplex PCR reads with MiXCR, one row per CDR3 protein. Found here are some 60,000 distinct CDR3 sequences, approximately 90% of them singletons; the top ten hold roughly 0.2%. The trim removed 3 bases at V and 12 bases at J, leaving 8 bases unmatched. From germline, CDR1 is MDHEN and CDR2 SYDVKM. This CDR3 contains 14 residues. The chain combines TRBV28 with TRBJ1-1; 12 nucleotides line up with TRBD1. The receptor was isolated from a human donor in good health. The sample taken for sequencing was CD8+ T cells from PBMCs. CDR3 protein: CASSFPGQGAETFF. In DNA, the CDR3 is TGTGCCAGCAGTTTCCCGGGACAGGGGGCTGAGACTTTCTTT.